The 2 T cell receptor beta chains below come from one sample, sequenced in a study of T cell repertoires in cytomegalovirus infection. TCRdb reanalysed the reads using MiXCR and keeps one entry per CDR3 protein. The sample lists 450,000 to 550,000 distinct CDR3 sequences, more than 15% seen once, with 20% to 30% in the top ten. The sample taken for sequencing was CD8+ T cells from PBMCs. Receptor source: a human donor in good health (CMV status not recorded). Some clones in this sample may be carry-over from other donors' samples.

This clonotype was recorded at least ten times. The chain has TRBV7-6 and TRBJ2-7; the match to TRBD2 covers 13 bases. The V segment lost 8 bases and the J segment 6 bases; nucleotides outside the gene matches: 13. The CDR3 extends over 16 amino acids. Germline V gene data show CDR1 as SGHVS and CDR2 as FNYEAQ. This chain's CDR3 is CASAGLAGVSTSEQYF. CDR3 nucleotide sequence: TGTGCCAGCGCAGGACTAGCGGGAGTTTCTACTAGCGAGCAGTACTTC.

In its sample, this clonotype was seen many times. The chain has TRBV4-2 and TRBJ2-5; D gene unclear. The germline V gene has CDR1 LGHNA and CDR2 YNFKEQ. V lost 1 base to trimming and J lost 2 bases, with 5 bases between them. The CDR3 sequence is 13 residues long. In DNA, the CDR3 is TGTGCCAGCAGCCAAGTATTGCAAGAGACCCAGTACTTC. This gives the protein CASSQVLQETQYF.